This passage covers 30 T cell receptor beta chains from one sample sequenced in a study of T cell responses to AZD1222 COVID-19 vaccine. The method was immunoSEQ multiplex PCR; TCRdb's version includes in-frame clones alone and lacks a portion of them. This sample has 160,000 or so clones, with roughly nine tenths found just once. Specimen: peripheral blood, collected on day 0 of AZD1222 vaccination. Source of these receptors: an adult in good health.

This clone was detected once. The CDR3, as DNA: TGTGCCTGGGTGAGGGGACAGAATTCACCCCTCCACTTT. Residues: CAWVRGQNSPLHF. This chain joins TRBV30 and TRBJ1-6, with TRBD1 matching over 7 bases. Losses at the gene ends were 5 bases for V and 7 bases for J; bases not matched to a gene: 5. Germline V gene sequence: CDR1 GTSNPN, CDR2 SVGIG (reference sequence). This CDR3 spans 13 amino acids.

J is TRBJ1-1 and V is TRBV14, with 8 bases identical to TRBD1. The CDR3 has 16 amino acids. Germline CDR1 reads SGHDN; CDR2 reads FVKESK. V dropped 1 base and J dropped 5; count of bases not matched to a gene: 9. The CDR3 nucleotides read TGTGCCAGCAGCCAAGTAAGACCAGGGGGCGGAACTGAAGCTTTCTTT. It is translated as CASSQVRPGGGTEAFF. The full variable domain, in which reference TRBV14 and TRBJ1-1 provide the parts outside the CDR3, is EAGVTQFPSHSVIEKGQTVTLRCDPISGHDNLYWYRRVMGKEIKFLLHFVKESKQDESGMPNNRFLAERTGGTYSTLKVQPAELEDSGVYFCASSQVRPGGGTEAFFGQGTRLTVV.

The chain carries TRBV29-1 and TRBJ2-5; D might be TRBD1 or TRBD2, each matching 5 bases. Trimming pared 6 bases from V and 3 bases from J, leaving 8 bases between. CDR3 size: 11 residues. The V gene's germline CDR1 is SQVTM and CDR2 ANQGSEA. Here the CDR3 DNA reads TGCAGCGTGGGGACCGAAGAGACCCAGTACTTC. It codes for CSVGTEETQYF.

The J gene is TRBJ1-1, the V gene TRBV5-1; D is possibly TRBD1 (5 bases). This CDR3 is built from 15 residues. CDR1 and CDR2 (germline): SGHRS, YFSETQ. Trimming cost V 4 bases and J 5 bases, with 18 bases left between them. The CDR3 reads CASSPAGSGGTEAFF. For the CDR3, the DNA is TGCGCCAGCAGCCCCGCCGGCTCCGGGGGTACTGAAGCTTTCTTT. Supplemented by reference TRBV5-1 and TRBJ1-1, the full variable domain reads KAGVTQTPRYLIKTRGQQVTLSCSPISGHRSVSWYQQTPGQGLQFLFEYFSETQRNKGNFPGRFSGRQFSNSRSEMNVSTLELGDSALYLCASSPAGSGGTEAFFGQGTRLTVV.

The chain employs TRBV5-1 and TRBJ1-6; D not resolved. The CDR3 length is 14 residues. Trimming pared 5 bases from V and 0 bases from J, leaving 6 bases between. Per the germline V gene, CDR1 is SGHRS and CDR2 is YFSETQ. The CDR3 sequence is CASRGSSYNSPLHF. CDR3 sequence (DNA): TGCGCCAGCAGGGGGAGCTCCTATAATTCACCCCTCCACTTT.

The chain recombines TRBV11-2 with TRBJ1-3; a possible D gene is TRBD1 (5 bases). Between the trimmed V and J ends, which lost 6 bases and 4 bases, there was a span of 19 bases. Per the germline V gene, CDR1 is SGHAT and CDR2 is FQNNGV. CDR3 size: 16 residues. This CDR3 reads CASRGLSGPRGNTIYF. CDR3 DNA sequence: TGTGCCAGCAGAGGTTTGTCGGGACCCCGGGGAAACACCATATATTTT.

The gene calls are TRBV2 and TRBJ2-5; D may be TRBD1 (6 bases). The CDR3 length is 15 residues. CDR1 is SNHLY, CDR2 FYNNEI, per germline. Trimming removed 6 bases at V and 4 bases at J, with 18 bases between. CDR3 loop: CASRQGFGIIETQYF. CDR3 sequence (DNA): TGTGCCAGCAGGCAGGGGTTTGGTATTATAGAGACCCAGTACTTC.

The V call is TRBV4-2, the J call TRBJ1-6; 12 positions agree with TRBD1. After removal of 1 base from V and 13 bases from J, the junction contained 11 bases not matched to a gene. Germline V gives CDR1 LGHNA, CDR2 YNFKEQ. This CDR3 has 17 amino acids. CDR3 sequence (DNA): TGTGCCAGCAGCCAAGTGCCCGGGACAGGGGGCGATGTCCCCCTCCACTTT. Residues: CASSQVPGTGGDVPLHF.

This chain uses TRBV27 with TRBJ2-6; TRBD2 agrees at 7 bases. Germline V CDR1 and CDR2: MNHEY, SMNVEV (reference sequence). The V and J ends lost 2 bases and 1 base, in that order; junction bases with no gene match: 5. CDR3 length equals 17 residues. CDR3 coding DNA: TGTGCCAGCAGTTTACGGAGGGAGGGGTCTGGGGCCAACGTCCTGACTTTC. It translates to CASSLRREGSGANVLTF.

The chain links TRBV5-4 to TRBJ2-2; 7 positions agree with TRBD2. Trimming cost V 7 bases and J 2 bases; bases outside gene matches: 5. CDR1 is SGHNT and CDR2 is YYREEE in the germline V gene (reference sequence). The CDR3 runs 14 residues. CDR3 protein: CASEPSGNTGELFF. In nucleotides, the CDR3 is TGTGCCAGCGAGCCTAGCGGAAACACCGGGGAGCTGTTTTTT.

The count of this clone is one. The chain uses TRBV4-2 and TRBJ1-5; the match to TRBD1 covers 10 bases. J was trimmed by 4 bases and V by 4 bases; bases with no gene match: 1. The CDR3 length is 14 residues. Germline V CDR1 and CDR2: LGHNA, YNFKEQ. Here the CDR3 reads CASSPGQGNQPQHF. CDR3 bases: TGTGCCAGCAGCCCGGGACAGGGGAATCAGCCCCAGCATTTT.

V usage is TRBV5-4 and J usage is TRBJ2-2; 7 bases are a match to TRBD1. Per the germline V gene, CDR1 is SGHNT and CDR2 is YYREEE (reference sequence). Trimming at V came to 3 bases and at J to 3 bases, leaving 2 bases not matched to a gene. There are 14 residues in the CDR3. CDR3 protein: CASSSGQHTGELFF. The CDR3, as DNA: TGTGCCAGCAGCTCGGGACAGCACACCGGGGAGCTGTTTTTT.

This sequence joins TRBV10-3 and TRBJ1-2; D is ambiguous. V lost 10 bases and J 3 bases, leaving 18 bases between the germline ends. The CDR3 runs 14 residues. CDR1 is ENHRY, CDR2 SYGVKD, per germline. The CDR3 spells CATQAGVGDYGYTF. Written as DNA, the CDR3 is TGTGCCACACAAGCTGGGGTAGGAGACTATGGCTACACCTTC.

This rearrangement joins TRBV6-2 or TRBV6-3 to TRBJ2-1, with 7 bases fitting TRBD2. Looked up from germline, CDR1 is MNHEY and CDR2 is SVGEGT. CDR3 length: 15 residues. With 4 bases clipped from V and 10 bases from J, the junction kept 13 bases outside the gene matches. In DNA form, the CDR3 reads TGTGCCAGCAGTTCCACAAGGGACTACCGGGAGGAGCAGTTCTTC. This sequence encodes CASSSTRDYREEQFF.

CDR3 sequence: CASSLRRLAGGTDTQYF. The CDR3 bases are TGTGCCAGCAGTCTTCGAAGACTAGCGGGGGGCACAGATACGCAGTATTTT. The rearrangement uses TRBV27 and TRBJ2-3; 12 nucleotides line up with TRBD2. Trimming removed 5 bases from V and 1 base from J; junction bases left unmatched: 7. Per germline, CDR1 MNHEY and CDR2 SMNVEV (reference sequence). The CDR3 contains 17 residues.

The rearrangement uses TRBV5-6 and TRBJ2-3; 7 nucleotides line up with TRBD2. The J segment lost 5 bases and the V segment lost 3 bases, leaving 6 bases of the junction unmatched. CDR1 is SGHDT, CDR2 YYEEEE, per germline. CDR3 length: 14 amino acids. The CDR3 here is CASSSASGGDTQYF. The CDR3 DNA sequence: TGTGCCAGCAGCTCCGCCTCGGGAGGAGATACGCAGTATTTT.

This chain joins TRBV28 and TRBJ1-6, with D perhaps TRBD1 (5 bases). The CDR3 is 15 residues long. The germline V gene has CDR1 MDHEN and CDR2 SYDVKM. Trimming left V 7 bases short and J 1 base short, with 11 bases between. The CDR3 nucleotides are TGTGCCAGCACCTTGGGGGGTTCCTATAATTCACCCCTCCACTTT. This codes for CASTLGGSYNSPLHF.

The rearrangement links TRBV19 to TRBJ2-5, with 8 nucleotides matching TRBD1. Trimming took 3 bases from V and 2 from J; bases not matched to a gene: 5. This CDR3 comprises 15 residues. Germline loops: CDR1 LNHDA, CDR2 SQIVND (reference sequence). CDR3 in DNA: TGTGCCAGTAGTATGGGACAGGCAATTCAAGAGACCCAGTACTTC. The encoded protein is CASSMGQAIQETQYF.

This rearrangement joins TRBV28 to TRBJ2-1; 8 positions agree with TRBD2. Germline V gene lookup returns CDR1 MDHEN and CDR2 SYDVKM. The length of the CDR3 is 16 residues. V was clipped by 5 bases and J by 3 bases; unmatched bases: 9. CDR3: CASSTIAGRHYNEQFF. The CDR3 DNA follows: TGTGCCAGCAGTACGATAGCGGGGCGACACTACAATGAGCAGTTCTTC. Supplemented by reference TRBV28 and TRBJ2-1, the full variable domain reads DVKVTQSSRYLVKRTGEKVFLECVQDMDHENMFWYRQDPGLGLRLIYFSYDVKMKEKGDIPEGYSVSREKKERFSLILESASTNQTSMYLCASSTIAGRHYNEQFFGPGTRLTVL.

This chain uses TRBV18 with TRBJ2-2; D unresolved. V shed 0 bases and J shed 4 bases, with 6 bases lying between them. The CDR3 runs to 14 residues. In germline, CDR1 is KGHSH, CDR2 LQKENI. This CDR3 reads CASSPPVPTGELFF. CDR3 nucleotide sequence: TGTGCCAGCTCACCACCGGTTCCCACCGGGGAGCTGTTTTTT.

The chain couples TRBV25-1 to TRBJ2-6, with 12 bases matching TRBD2. CDR3 length: 17 residues. Germline lookup yields CDR1 MGHDK and CDR2 SYGVNS. Unmatched junction bases numbered 4, after V lost 5 bases and J lost 2 bases. CDR3 bases: TGTGCCAGCAGTAGGGGACTAGCGGGCCCTGGGGCCAACGTCCTGACTTTC. Amino acids: CASSRGLAGPGANVLTF.

In DNA, the CDR3 is TGTGCCAGCTCACCACCTGTACCAGACTATGGCTACACCTTC. It yields the protein CASSPPVPDYGYTF. The chain has TRBV18 and TRBJ1-2; D uncertain. Between the trimmed V and J ends, which lost 0 bases and 3 bases, there was a span of 8 bases. CDR1 and CDR2 (germline): KGHSH, LQKENI. There are 14 residues in the CDR3.

The chain links TRBV9 to TRBJ1-3; TRBD1 matches 11 bases. The V segment lost 4 bases and the J segment 4 bases; nucleotides outside the gene matches: 7. The CDR3 contains 16 residues. CDR1 and CDR2 (germline): SGDLS, YYNGEE. The DNA for the CDR3 is TGTGCCAGCAGCTCAGGACAGGGGGCCAAAGGAAACACCATATATTTT. Encoded protein: CASSSGQGAKGNTIYF.

The rearrangement uses TRBV5-1 and TRBJ2-1; unclear D gene. This CDR3 region has 14 residues. The germline V gene has CDR1 SGHRS and CDR2 YFSETQ. V dropped 1 base and J dropped 8 bases, with 13 bases sitting between them. CDR3 nucleotide sequence: TGCGCCAGCAGCTTGCCAAGGGATGTCGATGAGCAGTTCTTC. Translation: CASSLPRDVDEQFF.

This clone was picked up a small number of times. The V call is TRBV27, the J call TRBJ2-7, with 13 nucleotides matching TRBD2. V was clipped by 6 bases and J by 7 bases; unmatched bases: 6. The CDR3 runs to 14 residues. Looked up from germline, CDR1 is MNHEY and CDR2 is SMNVEV (reference sequence). In DNA, the CDR3 is TGTGCCAGCAGCAGACTAGCGGGAGGCAGGGAGCAGTACTTC. It encodes CASSRLAGGREQYF.

The rearrangement joins TRBV7-9 to TRBJ2-7, with D maybe TRBD1 (7 bases). CDR1 SEHNR and CDR2 FQNEAQ come from the germline V gene (reference sequence). The CDR3 length is 15 residues. Deletions cut 0 bases from V and 4 bases from J, with 13 bases between. The CDR3 DNA follows: TGTGCCAGCAGCTTAGCCCAGGGGGGAGTTTACGAGCAGTACTTC. As protein: CASSLAQGGVYEQYF. The full variable domain, in which reference TRBV7-9 and TRBJ2-7 provide the parts outside the CDR3, is DTGVSQNPRHKITKRGQNVTFRCDPISEHNRLYWYRQTLGQGPEFLTYFQNEAQLEKSRLLSDRFSAERPKGSFSTLEIQRTEQGDSAMYLCASSLAQGGVYEQYFGPGTRLTVT.

The V and J genes are TRBV27 and TRBJ2-7; the D gene is possibly TRBD1 (6 bases). Looked up from germline, CDR1 is MNHEY and CDR2 is SMNVEV (reference sequence). CDR3 size: 14 residues. V lost 4 bases to trimming and J lost 4 bases, with 14 bases between them. The CDR3, as DNA: TGTGCCAGCAGTTGGACAGCTATCCCATACGAGCAGTACTTC. It yields the protein CASSWTAIPYEQYF.

The chain is built from TRBV5-1 and TRBJ2-2, with 8 positions matching TRBD1. The CDR3 runs to 17 residues. Germline V lookup: CDR1 SGHRS, CDR2 YFSETQ. Trimming removed 0 bases from V and 4 bases from J; junction bases left unmatched: 8. CDR3 bases: TGCGCCAGCAGCTTGGAGACAGGGGTATTGGGCACCGGGGAGCTGTTTTTT. Its translation: CASSLETGVLGTGELFF.

The chain couples TRBV30 to TRBJ1-1, with 9 bases aligning to TRBD1. The CDR3 spans 15 residues. The germline gives CDR1 GTSNPN, CDR2 SVGIG (reference sequence). J gave up 4 bases and V 3 bases, and 9 bases lay outside the gene matches. The CDR3 DNA follows: TGTGCCTGGAGCCGTCACAGGGGGCTGGCCACTGAAGCTTTCTTT. Translating it yields CAWSRHRGLATEAFF. Together with reference TRBV30 and TRBJ1-1, the CDR3 gives the full variable domain: SQTIHQWPATLVQPVGSPLSLECTVEGTSNPNLYWYRQAAGRGLQLLFYSVGIGQISSEVPQNLSASRPQDRQFILSSKKLLLSDSGFYLCAWSRHRGLATEAFFGQGTRLTVV.

V usage is TRBV3-1 (or the pseudogene TRBV3-2) and J usage is TRBJ2-5; TRBD2 matches 10 bases. The CDR3 length is 18 residues. Looked up from germline, CDR1 is LGHDT and CDR2 is YNNKEL (reference sequence). V dropped 2 bases and J dropped 4; count of bases not matched to a gene: 13. The CDR3: CASSQTPGSGGAGETQYF. The DNA for the CDR3 is TGTGCCAGCAGCCAAACTCCCGGAAGCGGGGGGGCTGGAGAGACCCAGTACTTC.